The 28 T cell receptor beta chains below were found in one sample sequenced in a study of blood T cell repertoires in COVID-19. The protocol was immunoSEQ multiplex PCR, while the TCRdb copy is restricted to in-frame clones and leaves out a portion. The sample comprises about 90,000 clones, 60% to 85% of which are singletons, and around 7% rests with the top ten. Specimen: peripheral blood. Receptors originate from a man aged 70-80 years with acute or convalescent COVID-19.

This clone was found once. CDR3 DNA: TGTGCCAGCAGCTTACCCCTACCGACAGGGAACACTGAAGCTTTCTTT. This sequence encodes CASSLPLPTGNTEAFF. V is TRBV7-6 and J is TRBJ1-1; weak D call: TRBD1 (6 bases). Germline V lookup: CDR1 SGHVS, CDR2 FNYEAQ. CDR3 size: 16 residues. Trimming cost V 2 bases and J 1 base, with 14 bases left between them.

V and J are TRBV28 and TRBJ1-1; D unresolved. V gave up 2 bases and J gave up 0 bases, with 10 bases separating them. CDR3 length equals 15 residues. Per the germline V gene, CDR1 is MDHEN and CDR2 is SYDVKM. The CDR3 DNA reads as TGTGCCAGCAGTTTACAATTGGAGATGAACACTGAAGCTTTCTTT. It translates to CASSLQLEMNTEAFF. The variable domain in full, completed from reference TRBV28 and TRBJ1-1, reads DVKVTQSSRYLVKRTGEKVFLECVQDMDHENMFWYRQDPGLGLRLIYFSYDVKMKEKGDIPEGYSVSREKKERFSLILESASTNQTSMYLCASSLQLEMNTEAFFGQGTRLTVV.

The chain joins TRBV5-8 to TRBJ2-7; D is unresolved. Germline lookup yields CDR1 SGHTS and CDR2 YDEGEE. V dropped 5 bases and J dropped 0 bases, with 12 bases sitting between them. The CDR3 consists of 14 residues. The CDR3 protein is CASRPPANSYEQYF. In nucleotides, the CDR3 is TGTGCCAGCAGACCCCCTGCGAACTCCTACGAGCAGTACTTC.

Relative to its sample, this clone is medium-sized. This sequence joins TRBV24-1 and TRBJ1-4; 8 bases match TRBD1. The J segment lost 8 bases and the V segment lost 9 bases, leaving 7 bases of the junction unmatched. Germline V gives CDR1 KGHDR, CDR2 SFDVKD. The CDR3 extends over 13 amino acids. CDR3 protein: CATSDRVREKLFF. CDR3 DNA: TGTGCCACCTCGGACAGGGTGCGGGAAAAACTGTTTTTT.

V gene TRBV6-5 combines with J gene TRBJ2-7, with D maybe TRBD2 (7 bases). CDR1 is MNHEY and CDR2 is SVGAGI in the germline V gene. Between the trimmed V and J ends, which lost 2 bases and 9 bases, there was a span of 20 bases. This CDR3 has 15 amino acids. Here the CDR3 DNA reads TGTGCCAGCAGTTACCCAGGCGTTCAGGGAGGGGGGCAGTACGTC. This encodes CASSYPGVQGGGQYV.

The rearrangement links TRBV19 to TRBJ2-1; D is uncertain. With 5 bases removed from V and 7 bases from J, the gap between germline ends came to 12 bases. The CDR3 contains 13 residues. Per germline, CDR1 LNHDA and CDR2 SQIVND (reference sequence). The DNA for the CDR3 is TGTGCCAGTAGTCCTCGACTTGAAAATGAGCAGTTCTTC. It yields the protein CASSPRLENEQFF.

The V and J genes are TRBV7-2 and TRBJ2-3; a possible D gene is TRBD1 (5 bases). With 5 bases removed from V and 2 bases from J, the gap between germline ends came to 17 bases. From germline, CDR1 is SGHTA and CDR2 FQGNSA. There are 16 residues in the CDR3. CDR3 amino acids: CASSPGGAGFTDTQYF. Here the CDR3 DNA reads TGTGCCAGCAGCCCCGGCGGTGCAGGGTTCACAGATACGCAGTATTTT. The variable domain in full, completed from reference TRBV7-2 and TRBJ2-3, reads GAGVSQSPSNKVTEKGKDVELRCDPISGHTALYWYRQSLGQGLEFLIYFQGNSAPDKSGLPSDRFSAERTGGSVSTLTIQRTQQEDSAVYLCASSPGGAGFTDTQYFGPGTRLTVL.

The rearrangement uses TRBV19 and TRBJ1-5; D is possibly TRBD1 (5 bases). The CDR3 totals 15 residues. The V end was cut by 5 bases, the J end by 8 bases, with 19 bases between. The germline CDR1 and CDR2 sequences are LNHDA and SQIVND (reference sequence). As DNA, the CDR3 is TGTGCCAGTAGTTCAACGTCCGGGGGGGGAAAGCCCCAGCATTTT. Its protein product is CASSSTSGGGKPQHF.

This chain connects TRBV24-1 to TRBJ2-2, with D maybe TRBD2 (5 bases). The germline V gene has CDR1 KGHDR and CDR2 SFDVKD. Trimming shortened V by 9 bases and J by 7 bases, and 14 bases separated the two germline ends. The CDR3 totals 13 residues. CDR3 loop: CATEGQSGGELFF. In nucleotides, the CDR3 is TGTGCCACCGAGGGTCAAAGTGGCGGGGAGCTGTTTTTT.

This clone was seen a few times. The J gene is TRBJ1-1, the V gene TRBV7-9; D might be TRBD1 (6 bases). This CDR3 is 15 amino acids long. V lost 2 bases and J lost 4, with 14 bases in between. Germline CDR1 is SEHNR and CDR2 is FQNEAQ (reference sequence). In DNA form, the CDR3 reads TGTGCCAGCAGCTTATACGCGCAGGGGAGCACTGAAGCTTTCTTT. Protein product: CASSLYAQGSTEAFF.

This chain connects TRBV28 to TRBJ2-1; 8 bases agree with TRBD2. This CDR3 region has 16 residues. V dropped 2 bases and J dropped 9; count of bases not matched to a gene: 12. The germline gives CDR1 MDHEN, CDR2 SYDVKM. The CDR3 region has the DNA TGTGCCAGCAGTTTAACGTTCGGGACTAGATTAATTGAGCAGTTCTTC. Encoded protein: CASSLTFGTRLIEQFF. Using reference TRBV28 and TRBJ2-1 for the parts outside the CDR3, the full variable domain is DVKVTQSSRYLVKRTGEKVFLECVQDMDHENMFWYRQDPGLGLRLIYFSYDVKMKEKGDIPEGYSVSREKKERFSLILESASTNQTSMYLCASSLTFGTRLIEQFFGPGTRLTVL.

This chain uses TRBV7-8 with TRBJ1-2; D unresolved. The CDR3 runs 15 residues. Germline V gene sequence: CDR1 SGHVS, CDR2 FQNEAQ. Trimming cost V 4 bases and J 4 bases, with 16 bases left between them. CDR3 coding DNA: TGTGCCAGCAGCTCGGGGTCCTCAGGAAGCTATGGCTACACCTTC. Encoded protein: CASSSGSSGSYGYTF.

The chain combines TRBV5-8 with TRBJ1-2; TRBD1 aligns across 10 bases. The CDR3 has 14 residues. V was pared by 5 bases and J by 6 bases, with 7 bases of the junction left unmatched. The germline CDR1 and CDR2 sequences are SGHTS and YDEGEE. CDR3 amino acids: CASSQDRGLDGYTF. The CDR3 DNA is TGTGCCAGCAGTCAAGACAGGGGGCTGGATGGCTACACCTTC.

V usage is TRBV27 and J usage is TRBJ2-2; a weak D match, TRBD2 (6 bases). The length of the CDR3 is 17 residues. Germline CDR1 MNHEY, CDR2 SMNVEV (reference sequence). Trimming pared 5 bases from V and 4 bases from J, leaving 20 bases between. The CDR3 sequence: CASSPPLAGIFTGELFF. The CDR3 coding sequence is TGTGCCAGCAGTCCCCCCCTCGCGGGGATATTCACCGGGGAGCTGTTTTTT.

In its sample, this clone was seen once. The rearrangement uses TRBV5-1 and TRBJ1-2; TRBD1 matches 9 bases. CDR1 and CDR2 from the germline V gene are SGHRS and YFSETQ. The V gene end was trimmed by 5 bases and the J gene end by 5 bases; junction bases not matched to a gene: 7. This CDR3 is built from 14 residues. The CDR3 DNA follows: TGCGCCAGCAGTCATCCGGGACAGGGATATGGCTACACCTTC. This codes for CASSHPGQGYGYTF.

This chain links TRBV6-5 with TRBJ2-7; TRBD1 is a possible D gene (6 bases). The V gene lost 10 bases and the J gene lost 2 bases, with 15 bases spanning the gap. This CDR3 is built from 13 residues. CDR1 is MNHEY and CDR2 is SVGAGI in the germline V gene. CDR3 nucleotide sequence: TGTGCCACAACAGGGTTGTCCACCTACGAGCAGTACTTC. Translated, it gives CATTGLSTYEQYF.

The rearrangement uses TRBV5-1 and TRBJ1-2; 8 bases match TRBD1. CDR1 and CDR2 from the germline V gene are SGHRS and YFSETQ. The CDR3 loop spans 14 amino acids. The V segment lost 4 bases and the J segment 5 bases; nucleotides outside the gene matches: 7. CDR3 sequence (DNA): TGCGCCAGCAGCCCGGACAGGGAAGGATATGGCTACACCTTC. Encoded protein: CASSPDREGYGYTF. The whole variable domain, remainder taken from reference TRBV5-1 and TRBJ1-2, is KAGVTQTPRYLIKTRGQQVTLSCSPISGHRSVSWYQQTPGQGLQFLFEYFSETQRNKGNFPGRFSGRQFSNSRSEMNVSTLELGDSALYLCASSPDREGYGYTFGSGTRLTVV.

This CDR3 is CASSDTGVSTEAFF. The DNA of the CDR3 is TGTGCCAGCAGCGACACAGGGGTGTCCACTGAAGCTTTCTTT. The chain joins TRBV5-6 to TRBJ1-1, with 7 nucleotides matching TRBD1. The germline gives CDR1 SGHDT, CDR2 YYEEEE. This CDR3 has 14 amino acids. V was pared by 4 bases and J by 4 bases, with 7 bases of the junction left unmatched.

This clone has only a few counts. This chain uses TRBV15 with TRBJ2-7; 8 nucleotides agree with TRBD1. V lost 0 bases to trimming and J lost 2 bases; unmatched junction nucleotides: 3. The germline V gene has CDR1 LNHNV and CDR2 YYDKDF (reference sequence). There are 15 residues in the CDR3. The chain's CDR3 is CATSRDSRGPYEQYF. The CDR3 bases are TGTGCCACCAGCAGAGATTCCAGGGGGCCCTACGAGCAGTACTTC.

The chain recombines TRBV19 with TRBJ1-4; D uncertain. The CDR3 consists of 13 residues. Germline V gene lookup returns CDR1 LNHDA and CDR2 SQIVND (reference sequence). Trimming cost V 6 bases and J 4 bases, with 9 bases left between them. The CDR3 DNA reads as TGTGCCAGTAGCACAGATTATAATGAAAAACTGTTTTTT. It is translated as CASSTDYNEKLFF.

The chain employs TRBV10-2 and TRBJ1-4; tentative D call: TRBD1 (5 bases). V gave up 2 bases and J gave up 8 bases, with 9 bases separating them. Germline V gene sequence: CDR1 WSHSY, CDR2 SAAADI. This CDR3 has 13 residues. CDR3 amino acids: CASSEGAREKLFF. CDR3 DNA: TGCGCCAGCAGTGAGGGGGCGCGAGAAAAACTGTTTTTT.

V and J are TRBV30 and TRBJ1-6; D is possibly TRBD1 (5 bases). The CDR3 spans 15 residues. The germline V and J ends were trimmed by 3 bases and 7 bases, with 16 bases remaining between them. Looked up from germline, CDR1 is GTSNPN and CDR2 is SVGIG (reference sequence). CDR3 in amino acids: CAWSRVDSRNSPLHF. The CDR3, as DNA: TGTGCCTGGAGCCGGGTCGACAGTCGCAATTCACCCCTCCACTTT. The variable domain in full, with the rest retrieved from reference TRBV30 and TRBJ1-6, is SQTIHQWPATLVQPVGSPLSLECTVEGTSNPNLYWYRQAAGRGLQLLFYSVGIGQISSEVPQNLSASRPQDRQFILSSKKLLLSDSGFYLCAWSRVDSRNSPLHFGNGTRLTVT.

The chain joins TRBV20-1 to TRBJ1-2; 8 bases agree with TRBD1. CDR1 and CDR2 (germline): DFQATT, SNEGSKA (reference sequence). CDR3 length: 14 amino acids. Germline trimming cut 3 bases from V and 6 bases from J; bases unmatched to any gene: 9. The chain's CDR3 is CSASSRQGADGYTF. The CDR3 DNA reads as TGCAGTGCTAGTTCCCGCCAGGGGGCCGATGGCTACACCTTC.

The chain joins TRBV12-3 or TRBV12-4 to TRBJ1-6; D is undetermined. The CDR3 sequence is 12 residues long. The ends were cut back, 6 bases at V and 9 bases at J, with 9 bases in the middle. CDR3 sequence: CASSRGISPLHF. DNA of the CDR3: TGTGCCAGCAGCCGGGGAATTTCACCCCTCCACTTT.

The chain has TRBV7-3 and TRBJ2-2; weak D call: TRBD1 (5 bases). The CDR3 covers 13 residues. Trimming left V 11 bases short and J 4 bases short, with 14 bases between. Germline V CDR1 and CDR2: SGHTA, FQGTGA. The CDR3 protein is CASSRAVTGELFF. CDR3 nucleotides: TGTGCCTCTTCCAGGGCGGTCACCGGGGAGCTGTTTTTT.

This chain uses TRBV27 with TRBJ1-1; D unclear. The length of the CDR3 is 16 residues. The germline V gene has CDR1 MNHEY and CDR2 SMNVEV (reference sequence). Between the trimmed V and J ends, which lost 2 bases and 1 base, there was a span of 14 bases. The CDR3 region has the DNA TGTGCCAGCAGTTTAAGATCGTACGGGGAGAACACTGAAGCTTTCTTT. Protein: CASSLRSYGENTEAFF.

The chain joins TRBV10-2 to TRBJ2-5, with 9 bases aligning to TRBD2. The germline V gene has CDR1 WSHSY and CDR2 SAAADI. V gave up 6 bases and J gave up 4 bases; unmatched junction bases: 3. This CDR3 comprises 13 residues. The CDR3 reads CASRRGGTETQYF. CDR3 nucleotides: TGCGCCAGCAGGCGGGGGGGAACAGAGACCCAGTACTTC.

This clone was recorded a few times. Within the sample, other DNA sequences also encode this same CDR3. The CDR3 DNA is TGTGCCATCAGTGAGTCACAGGGGGATGGCTACACCTTC. Encoded protein: CAISESQGDGYTF. The rearrangement joins TRBV10-3 to TRBJ1-2, with 8 positions matching TRBD1. J lost 6 bases, V lost 0 bases, and 0 bases had no gene match. CDR3 length equals 13 residues. CDR1 and CDR2 from the germline V gene are ENHRY and SYGVKD.